The 9 T cell receptor beta chains presented below share a single source sample, sequenced in a study of shared clonotypes between healthy human individuals. Only in-frame clones appear in the TCRdb table, and some are missing; sequencing was by immunoSEQ multiplex PCR. Altogether roughly 500,000 clones are present, 90% to 96% being singletons, with the ten largest covering about 0.057%. The specimen sequenced was naive CD4+ T cells sorted from blood. Indicated subset: CD45RA+ positively selected. These receptors were collected from a woman aged 25 to 39 in good health.

The chain carries TRBV7-9 and TRBJ2-7; possibly TRBD1 for D (5 bases). Trimming removed 5 bases from V and 1 base from J, with 6 bases in between. CDR1 and CDR2 (germline): SEHNR, FQNEAQ (reference sequence). The CDR3 consists of 12 residues. The CDR3 region is CASSDRSYEQYF. CDR3 DNA sequence: TGTGCCAGCAGCGACAGATCCTACGAGCAGTACTTC.

The chain carries TRBV29-1 and TRBJ1-1, with 7 positions matching TRBD1. This CDR3 spans 13 amino acids. Germline trimming cut 4 bases from V and 3 bases from J; bases unmatched to any gene: 5. CDR1 and CDR2 from the germline V gene are SQVTM and ANQGSEA. The CDR3 DNA follows: TGCAGCGTTGGGACAGGCAGGGACACTGAAGCTTTCTTT. It codes for CSVGTGRDTEAFF.

V usage is TRBV28 and J usage is TRBJ2-7; possibly TRBD1 or TRBD2 for D (6 bases each). CDR3 length: 14 residues. Germline CDR1 and CDR2: MDHEN and SYDVKM. Trimming shortened V by 11 bases and J by 6 bases, and 23 bases separated the two germline ends. The CDR3 here is CASAGHTGWGEQYF. The CDR3 nucleotides are TGTGCCTCCGCGGGGCACACAGGGTGGGGCGAGCAGTACTTC.

This rearrangement joins TRBV14 to TRBJ2-5; D is undetermined. Germline CDR1 SGHDN, CDR2 FVKESK. The length of the CDR3 is 15 residues. Trimming removed 1 base from V and 2 bases from J, with 11 bases in between. The DNA of the CDR3 is TGTGCCAGCAGCCAAGCTCGGAGAATTCAAGAGACCCAGTACTTC. Its protein product is CASSQARRIQETQYF.

The chain has TRBV5-1 and TRBJ2-7; 8 bases match TRBD2. The CDR3 totals 16 residues. CDR1 and CDR2 (germline): SGHRS, YFSETQ. V gave up 4 bases and J gave up 2 bases; unmatched junction bases: 11. CDR3 sequence: CASSPPGSREAYEQYF. In DNA, the CDR3 is TGCGCCAGCAGCCCGCCTGGGTCGCGGGAGGCCTACGAGCAGTACTTC.

V and J are TRBV27 and TRBJ2-1, with 8 bases lining up with TRBD2. V was clipped by 4 bases and J by 3 bases; unmatched bases: 5. CDR1 MNHEY and CDR2 SMNVEV come from the germline V gene (reference sequence). There are 15 residues in the CDR3. DNA of the CDR3: TGTGCCAGCAGTTCCCGGGGGGGGCTCTACAATGAGCAGTTCTTC. Protein sequence: CASSSRGGLYNEQFF.

J is TRBJ2-2 and V is TRBV4-1, with 7 bases identical to TRBD1. V lost 5 bases, J lost 6 bases, and 12 bases stayed unmatched. Germline CDR1 reads MGHRA; CDR2 reads YSYEKL. There are 16 residues in the CDR3. DNA of the CDR3: TGCGCCAGCAGCGTCCACTCAGGGGGTATAGCCGGGGAGCTGTTTTTT. Translated: CASSVHSGGIAGELFF.

This clone appeared a single time. The rearrangement uses TRBV5-1 and TRBJ1-6; 8 bases line up with TRBD1. V shed 6 bases and J 7 bases; nucleotides not matched to a gene: 9. CDR1 is SGHRS and CDR2 is YFSETQ in the germline V gene. The CDR3 sequence is 15 residues long. CDR3 bases: TGCGCCAGCAAGTCACTACAGGGGGAGAATTCACCCCTCCACTTT. Translation gives CASKSLQGENSPLHF. Full variable domain (remainder filled in from reference TRBV5-1 and TRBJ1-6): KAGVTQTPRYLIKTRGQQVTLSCSPISGHRSVSWYQQTPGQGLQFLFEYFSETQRNKGNFPGRFSGRQFSNSRSEMNVSTLELGDSALYLCASKSLQGENSPLHFGNGTRLTVT.

This chain connects TRBV28 to TRBJ1-2; D is ambiguous. The CDR3 contains 11 residues. V lost 4 bases to trimming and J lost 8 bases, with 8 bases between them. CDR1 and CDR2 from the germline V gene are MDHEN and SYDVKM. The CDR3 bases are TGTGCCAGCAGTTCCTCGGAGGGCTACACCTTC. Translating gives CASSSSEGYTF.